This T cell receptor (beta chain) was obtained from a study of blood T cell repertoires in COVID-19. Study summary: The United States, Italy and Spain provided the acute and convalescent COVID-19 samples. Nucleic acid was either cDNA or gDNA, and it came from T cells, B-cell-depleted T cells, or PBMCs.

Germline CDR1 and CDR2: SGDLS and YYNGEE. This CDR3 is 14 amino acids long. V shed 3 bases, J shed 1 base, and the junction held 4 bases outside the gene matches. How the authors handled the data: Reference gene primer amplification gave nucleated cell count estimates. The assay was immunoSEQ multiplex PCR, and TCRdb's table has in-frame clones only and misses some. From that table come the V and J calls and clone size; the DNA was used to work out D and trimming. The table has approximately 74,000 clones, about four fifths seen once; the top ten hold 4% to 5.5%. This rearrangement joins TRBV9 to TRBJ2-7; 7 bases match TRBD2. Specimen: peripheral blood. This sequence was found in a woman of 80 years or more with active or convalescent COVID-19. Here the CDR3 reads CASSDSGPSYEQYF. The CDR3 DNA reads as TGTGCCAGCAGCGATAGCGGGCCTTCCTACGAGCAGTACTTC.